This TCR beta chain was recorded in a study of OX40 agonist ivuxolimab in advanced cancers. Study in general: Dosing consisted of intravenous ivuxolimab at 0.01 to 10 mg/kg every 2 weeks.

V lost 0 bases and J 7 bases, leaving 15 bases between the germline ends. Looked up from germline, CDR1 is GTSNPN and CDR2 is SVGIG (reference sequence). The CDR3 extends over 14 amino acids. In regard to this clone: The antigen is undetermined.

This table comes from immunoSEQ multiplex PCR, and its TCRdb copy is limited to in-frame clones, with some not included. This table has under 95,000 clones, around nine tenths appearing once. General study results and limits: Certain nonresponders additionally had low normalized T-cell clonal expansion. The antigens recognized by the expanded peripheral T cells, that is their antigen specificity, were not determined.

The sequenced sample was CD4+ or CD8+ T cells sorted from blood, obtained in a trial of the OX40 agonist ivuxolimab. V gene TRBV30 combines with J gene TRBJ1-2, with D possibly matching TRBD1 (5 bases). The TCR comes from an adult with an advanced solid tumor such as melanoma, head and neck, liver or kidney cancer. The CDR3 DNA follows: TGTGCCTGGAGTGTAAGGGCCAGGGCAGCTGGCTACACCTTC. Translated, it gives CAWSVRARAAGYTF. The full variable domain, with the rest looked up from reference TRBV30 and TRBJ1-2, is SQTIHQWPATLVQPVGSPLSLECTVEGTSNPNLYWYRQAAGRGLQLLFYSVGIGQISSEVPQNLSASRPQDRQFILSSKKLLLSDSGFYLCAWSVRARAAGYTFGSGTRLTVV.